This TCR beta chain was sequenced during a study of identifying expanded T cells in peripheral blood. As to this clone: Its antigen is unidentified.

Whole-study results and caveats: Roughly 1.2 clones differed between technical replicates, versus around 15 and 18 over time. Two-week clone count variance significantly increased as total template count grew.

CDR1 and CDR2 (germline): GTSNPN, SVGIG (reference sequence). Trimming took off 5 bases at V and 0 bases at J, with 11 bases between the two ends. The CDR3 length is 14 residues. Sequencing was performed with immunoSEQ multiplex PCR; in TCRdb, only in-frame clones are kept and a portion is missing. The sample shows under 95,000 clones, over 75% of them seen only once. Material for sequencing was blood. This sequence joins TRBV30 and TRBJ1-5, with D unresolved. The TCR originated in a person aged 18 to 70 in good health. This CDR3 is CAWGRHFSNQPQHF. In DNA, the CDR3 is TGTGCCTGGGGTAGACACTTTAGCAATCAGCCCCAGCATTTT.